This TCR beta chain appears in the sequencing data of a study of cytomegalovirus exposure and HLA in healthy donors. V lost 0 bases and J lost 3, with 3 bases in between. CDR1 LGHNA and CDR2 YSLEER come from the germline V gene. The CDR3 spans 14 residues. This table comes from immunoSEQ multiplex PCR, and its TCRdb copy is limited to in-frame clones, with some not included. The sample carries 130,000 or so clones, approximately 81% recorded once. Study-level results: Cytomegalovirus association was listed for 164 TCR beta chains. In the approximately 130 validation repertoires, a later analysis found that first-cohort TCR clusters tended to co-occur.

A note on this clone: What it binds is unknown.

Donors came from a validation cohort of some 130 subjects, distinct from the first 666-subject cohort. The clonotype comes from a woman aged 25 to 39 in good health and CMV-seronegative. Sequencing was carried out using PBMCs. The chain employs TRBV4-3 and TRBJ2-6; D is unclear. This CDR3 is CASSQDLGANVLTF. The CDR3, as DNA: TGCGCCAGCAGCCAAGACCTTGGGGCCAACGTCCTGACTTTC.